This T cell receptor (beta chain) was obtained from a study of T cells after yellow fever vaccination. Germline assignment: CDR1 SGHNT and CDR2 YYREEE (reference sequence). V dropped 4 bases and J dropped 5 bases, with 18 bases sitting between them. The CDR3 loop spans 15 amino acids. TCRdb called the 5' RACE reads again in MiXCR, with one record for every CDR3 protein. This table holds roughly 310,000 distinct CDR3 sequences, approximately 9% found once. The origin of this receptor is a man between 18 and 35 years old who received the YFV17D yellow fever vaccine. The rearrangement joins TRBV5-4 to TRBJ2-5; a weak D match, TRBD1 (6 bases). The source material was PBMCs, sampled on the day of the first yellow fever vaccination. The CDR3 coding sequence is TGTGCCAGCAGCCTCGTGGACAGTCCAGGGGAGACCCAGTACTTC. Protein product: CASSLVDSPGETQYF. Complete variable domain (other parts from reference TRBV5-4 and TRBJ2-5): ETGVTQSPTHLIKTRGQQVTLRCSSQSGHNTVSWYQQALGQGPQFIFQYYREEENGRGNFPPRFSGLQFPNYSSELNVNALELDDSALYLCASSLVDSPGETQYFGPGTRLLVL.